This T cell receptor beta chain derives from a study of CD8 T cells in ankylosing spondylitis. Study-wide findings and caveats: The disease-linked clones had a CD8+ phenotype and low blood frequencies. Typical of ankylosing spondylitis blood, it appeared, was a TCR beta motif of roughly eight highly homologous variants. From matched ankylosing spondylitis synovial fluid, disease-linked clones were reportedly recovered at significantly enriched levels. Existing reports had already noted some motif variants in reactive arthritis synovial fluid and blood.

The CDR3 is 14 amino acids. Germline loops: CDR1 SEHNR, CDR2 FQNEAQ (reference sequence). Unmatched junction bases numbered 8, after V lost 5 bases and J lost 7 bases. Making use of molecular barcodes, quantitative 5'-RACE generated TCR beta libraries. Via MiXCR, TCRdb re-called the 5' RACE reads, giving one row per CDR3 protein. The sample has about 700,000 distinct CDR3 sequences; over 15% are singletons. A word on this clonotype: Its antigen is not known.

The source of this sequence is a male donor with ankylosing spondylitis. The chain recombines TRBV7-9 with TRBJ1-2; 9 nucleotides match TRBD1. Sequenced material: blood, either unsorted or a sorted T cell fraction (not recorded which). The CDR3 DNA reads TGTGCCAGCAGCGCCGCCGGGACAGGGTTTGGCTACACCTTC. Amino acids: CASSAAGTGFGYTF.